The following is a TCR beta chain sequence with its context. In the authors' methods: Reference gene primer amplification gave estimated nucleated cell counts. TCRdb's copy holds only in-frame clones and misses some; the assay was immunoSEQ multiplex PCR. The D gene and trimming were derived from the DNA, and the V and J assignments and clone size from that table. The profile shows 200,000 to 250,000 clones, about nine tenths of them singletons. This sample was included in a study of blood T cell repertoires in COVID-19. Sequencing was performed on PBMCs or T cells enriched from blood (not recorded which). This TCR derives from a man over 45 who had been exposed to COVID-19.

CDR3 region: CASSFGGQGPREQYF. The CDR3 coding sequence is TGCGCCAGCAGCTTCGGAGGACAGGGCCCTCGCGAGCAGTACTTC. The J gene is TRBJ2-7, the V gene TRBV5-1; 8 bases are a match to TRBD1. The CDR3 length is 15 residues. The junction had 10 bases not matched to a gene; V was cut back by 2 bases and J by 6 bases. The germline CDR1 and CDR2 sequences are SGHRS and YFSETQ.